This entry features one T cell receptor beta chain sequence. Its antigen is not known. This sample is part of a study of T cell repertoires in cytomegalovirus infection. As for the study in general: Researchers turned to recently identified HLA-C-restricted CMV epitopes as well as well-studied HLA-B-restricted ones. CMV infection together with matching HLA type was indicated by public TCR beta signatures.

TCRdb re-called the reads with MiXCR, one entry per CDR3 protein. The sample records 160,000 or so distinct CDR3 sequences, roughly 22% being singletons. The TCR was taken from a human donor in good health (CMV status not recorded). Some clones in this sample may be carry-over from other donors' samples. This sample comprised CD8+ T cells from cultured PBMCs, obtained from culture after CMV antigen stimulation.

CDR3 residues: CASSQGYNSQETQYF. The CDR3 nucleotides read TGCGCCAGCAGCCAAGGTTACAATTCCCAAGAGACCCAGTACTTC. The V and J genes are TRBV4-3 and TRBJ2-5; D not resolved. The CDR3 covers 15 residues. Looked up from germline, CDR1 is LGHNA and CDR2 is YSLEER. Trimming left V 1 base short and J 1 base short, with 10 bases between.